The 3 T cell receptor beta chains below come from one sample, sequenced in a study of T cell responses to AZD1222 COVID-19 vaccine. This table comes from immunoSEQ multiplex PCR, and its TCRdb copy is limited to in-frame clones, with some not included. The sample yields 100,000 to 130,000 clones, roughly 89% seen once. Sample: peripheral blood, taken on day 0 of AZD1222 vaccination. Source of these receptors: an adult in good health.

The chain employs TRBV6-5 and TRBJ2-7; 9 nucleotides align to TRBD1. Germline loops: CDR1 MNHEY, CDR2 SVGAGI. The CDR3 loop spans 15 amino acids. J gave up 3 bases and V 5 bases, and 8 bases lay outside the gene matches. CDR3 loop: CASSNRGTGIYEQYF. The DNA of the CDR3 is TGTGCCAGCAGTAACAGGGGGACAGGGATCTACGAGCAGTACTTC.

The chain couples TRBV9 to TRBJ2-3, with a possible D match to TRBD1 (6 bases). V dropped 6 bases and J dropped 4 bases, with 9 bases sitting between them. Germline V CDR1 and CDR2: SGDLS, YYNGEE. The CDR3 consists of 12 residues. The CDR3 region is CASKGEADTQYF. In DNA, the CDR3 is TGTGCCAGCAAGGGGGAAGCAGATACGCAGTATTTT.

The V call is TRBV18, the J call TRBJ1-5; the D is unclear. Germline CDR1 and CDR2: KGHSH and LQKENI. The CDR3 loop spans 14 amino acids. V lost 2 bases to trimming and J lost 5 bases, with 10 bases between them. Here the CDR3 DNA reads TGTGCCAGCTCACCAATGAGGATGGATCAGCCCCAGCATTTT. Protein product: CASSPMRMDQPQHF.